A single sample gave rise to the 27 T cell receptor beta chains below, sequenced in a study of Graves' ophthalmopathy and Graves' hyperthyroidism. The sequenced template was RNA, covering the TCR beta CDR3 region. A first-round RT-PCR used HTBI primers, followed by a second-round multiplex PCR. TCRdb reanalysed the multiplex PCR reads using MiXCR and keeps one entry per CDR3 protein. The sample consists of around 670,000 distinct CDR3 sequences, 35% to 50% of them appearing once. The material sequenced was peripheral blood. The origin of the receptors is an adult man with Graves' ophthalmopathy.

The chain is built from TRBV7-9 and TRBJ2-5, with TRBD1 as a possible D gene (5 bases). V was cut by 3 bases and J by 4 bases, with 12 bases left in between. Germline-derived CDR1 and CDR2 are SEHNR and FQNEAQ (reference sequence). The CDR3 extends over 14 amino acids. The CDR3 bases are TGTGCCAGCAGCTTGTTCCACAGGACAGAGACCCAGTACTTC. Protein product: CASSLFHRTETQYF.

This clonotype showed up just a few times. The V call is TRBV2, the J call TRBJ1-5; the D gene is possibly TRBD1 (5 bases). Trimming took off 5 bases at V and 3 bases at J, with 11 bases between the two ends. Germline assignment: CDR1 SNHLY and CDR2 FYNNEI. The CDR3 is 14 amino acids. The CDR3 is CASSPKTVNQPQHF. The CDR3 bases are TGTGCCAGCAGTCCGAAGACAGTCAATCAGCCCCAGCATTTT.

The genes are TRBV13 and TRBJ2-7, with TRBD1 matching 8 bases. V was clipped by 5 bases and J by 5 bases; unmatched bases: 11. In germline, CDR1 is PRHDT, CDR2 FYEKMQ (reference sequence). The length of the CDR3 is 15 residues. CDR3: CASSPGTGNVDEQYF. As DNA, the CDR3 is TGTGCCAGCAGCCCAGGGACAGGTAACGTTGACGAGCAGTACTTC. Complete variable domain (other parts from reference TRBV13 and TRBJ2-7): AAGVIQSPRHLIKEKRETATLKCYPIPRHDTVYWYQQGPGQDPQFLISFYEKMQSDKGSIPDRFSAQQFSDYHSELNMSSLELGDSALYFCASSPGTGNVDEQYFGPGTRLTVT.

About this clonotype: This clone may be a read error of a much larger clone one base away. This rearrangement joins TRBV6-1 to TRBJ2-7, with TRBD1 matching over 8 bases. In germline, CDR1 is MNHNS, CDR2 SASEGT. CDR3 size: 14 residues. The CDR3 DNA reads as TGTGCCAGCAGCTTGACAGGGGATCGGTCCGAGCAGTGCTTC. Translating gives CASSLTGDRSEQCF.

This clonotype was recorded many times. The chain recombines TRBV2 with TRBJ1-1, with TRBD1 as a possible D gene (5 bases). This CDR3 comprises 15 residues. The V end was cut by 4 bases, the J end by 3 bases, with 15 bases between. Per the germline V gene, CDR1 is SNHLY and CDR2 is FYNNEI. The CDR3 is CASSVSPGGDTEAFF. DNA of the CDR3: TGTGCCAGCAGTGTCAGTCCGGGGGGGGACACTGAAGCTTTCTTT.

This clonotype was counted only a few times. The CDR3 DNA follows: TGTGCCACCCGACGACAGGGGAATTCACCCCTCCACTTT. Translation gives CATRRQGNSPLHF. V and J are TRBV19 and TRBJ1-6; 8 bases match TRBD1. Germline V gives CDR1 LNHDA, CDR2 SQIVND (reference sequence). This CDR3 has 13 residues. The trim removed 10 bases at V and 7 bases at J, leaving 6 bases unmatched.

The chain combines TRBV15 with TRBJ2-7, with D tentatively TRBD1 or TRBD2 (5 bases each). The CDR3 has 14 residues. Trimming stripped 2 bases from V and 6 bases from J, with 14 bases between. CDR1 is LNHNV and CDR2 is YYDKDF in the germline V gene (reference sequence). CDR3 bases: TGTGCCACCAGCAGATCCCGGGACCGAGGCGAGCAGTACTTC. Encoded protein: CATSRSRDRGEQYF.

This clonotype has ten or more counts. V and J are TRBV7-3 and TRBJ2-5, with 9 bases that match TRBD2. There are 15 residues in the CDR3. Germline CDR1 reads SGHTA; CDR2 reads FQGTGA. The junction had 3 bases not matched to a gene; V was cut back by 2 bases and J by 2 bases. CDR3 sequence (DNA): TGTGCCAGCAGCTTAGCGGGAGGGTTTCAAGAGACCCAGTACTTC. Translation: CASSLAGGFQETQYF.

CDR3 amino acids: CATSSLGTANYGYTF. Written as DNA, the CDR3 is TGTGCCACCAGCAGCTTAGGGACAGCGAACTATGGCTACACCTTC. This chain links TRBV15 with TRBJ1-2; TRBD1 matches 7 bases. Germline V lookup: CDR1 LNHNV, CDR2 YYDKDF (reference sequence). The CDR3 is made up of 15 amino acids. V was clipped by 3 bases and J by 2 bases; unmatched bases: 6.

This clonotype was seen a handful of times. This chain joins TRBV5-1 and TRBJ1-2, with TRBD1 matching 10 bases. J was trimmed by 5 bases and V by 4 bases; bases with no gene match: 11. Germline assignment: CDR1 SGHRS and CDR2 YFSETQ. The CDR3 has 16 amino acids. The CDR3 loop is CASSQDATGGNYGYTF. In DNA form, the CDR3 reads TGCGCCAGCAGCCAAGATGCGACAGGGGGCAATTATGGCTACACCTTC.

The chain combines TRBV25-1 with TRBJ2-7; weak D call: TRBD2 (5 bases). The CDR3 covers 14 residues. The germline gives CDR1 MGHDK, CDR2 SYGVNS. Trimming shortened V by 6 bases and J by 2 bases, and 14 bases separated the two germline ends. The CDR3 nucleotides are TGTGCCAGCAGATCTGAGGGCGGTACCTACGAGCAGTACTTC. Protein sequence: CASRSEGGTYEQYF.

This chain joins TRBV7-2 and TRBJ2-5; D may be TRBD2 (7 bases). Germline-derived CDR1 and CDR2 are SGHTA and FQGNSA. With 4 bases removed from V and 5 bases from J, the gap between germline ends came to 17 bases. The CDR3 is made up of 15 amino acids. The CDR3 loop is CASSSMGGAGETQYF. As DNA, the CDR3 is TGTGCCAGCAGCTCGATGGGGGGGGCCGGGGAGACCCAGTACTTC.

The J gene is TRBJ1-5, the V gene TRBV19; no clear D gene. Germline assignment: CDR1 LNHDA and CDR2 SQIVND (reference sequence). This CDR3 has 15 residues. Deletions cut 5 bases from V and 4 bases from J, with 15 bases between. Here the CDR3 DNA reads TGTGCCAGTAGTGATCCAGTTTACGGGAATCAGCCCCAGCATTTT. Amino acid sequence: CASSDPVYGNQPQHF.

In its sample, this clonotype was seen many times. This chain joins TRBV29-1 and TRBJ1-4; TRBD1 might be the D (5 bases). Germline V gives CDR1 SQVTM, CDR2 ANQGSEA. The germline V and J ends were trimmed by 7 bases and 4 bases, with 13 bases remaining between them. The CDR3 consists of 13 residues. The chain's CDR3 is CSGRWGGNEKLFF. The DNA for the CDR3 is TGCAGCGGCCGTTGGGGGGGTAATGAAAAACTGTTTTTT.

This chain links TRBV28 with TRBJ1-1; no reliable D call. V was trimmed by 6 bases and J by 5 bases, leaving 13 bases between them. CDR1 MDHEN and CDR2 SYDVKM come from the germline V gene. CDR3 length equals 13 residues. CDR3 residues: CASSPTYKTEAFF. DNA of the CDR3: TGTGCCAGCAGCCCAACCTACAAGACTGAAGCTTTCTTT.

The gene calls are TRBV7-2 and TRBJ1-1; D possibly corresponds to TRBD1 (6 bases). V lost 5 bases and J lost 4, with 14 bases in between. The germline V gene has CDR1 SGHTA and CDR2 FQGNSA. The CDR3 consists of 14 residues. The DNA of the CDR3 is TGTGCCAGCAGCCAAGCAAAGGGGGTCACTGAAGCTTTCTTT. Translation: CASSQAKGVTEAFF.

This clonotype was detected only a few times. The chain uses TRBV9 and TRBJ1-3; no clear D. Trimming took 4 bases from V and 3 from J, leaving 8 bases between them. The CDR3 consists of 13 residues. The germline CDR1 and CDR2 sequences are SGDLS and YYNGEE. CDR3 bases: TGTGCCAGCAGCCCGGGCCTTGGAAACACCATATATTTT. Translation gives CASSPGLGNTIYF.

Notes on this clonotype: This could be a read error, since a much larger clone is one nucleotide away. This chain connects TRBV10-1 to TRBJ1-2; D unclear. CDR1 WNHNN and CDR2 SYGVQD come from the germline V gene (reference sequence). The length of the CDR3 is 13 residues. The CDR3: CASSESENCGYTF. The CDR3, as DNA: TGCGCCAGCAGTGAATCAGAAAACTGTGGCTACACCTTC.

The rearrangement joins TRBV24-1 to TRBJ1-5, with a weak D call TRBD1 (6 bases). Trimming removed 5 bases at V and 0 bases at J, with 13 bases between. Germline loops: CDR1 KGHDR, CDR2 SFDVKD. The CDR3 has 16 residues. DNA for the CDR3: TGTGCCACCAGTGCTAGTAGGGACATTAGCAATCAGCCCCAGCATTTT. This translates into CATSASRDISNQPQHF.

The sample holds a few counts of this clonotype. The chain carries TRBV20-1 and TRBJ1-3; D is perhaps TRBD1 (6 bases). CDR3 size: 14 residues. The germline gives CDR1 DFQATT, CDR2 SNEGSKA (reference sequence). The V and J ends lost 5 bases and 8 bases respectively, with 19 bases between them. CDR3 sequence reads: CSARAGDSGYTIYF. The CDR3 DNA reads TGCAGTGCTCGTGCAGGGGACTCGGGGTACACCATATATTTT.

A word on this clonotype: One junction end disagrees with the germline gene, perhaps due to a read error. The CDR3 reads CASSLGRTYGHTF. The CDR3, as DNA: TGTGCCAGCAGCCTGGGACGGACTTATGGCCACACCTTC. This sequence joins TRBV7-9 and TRBJ1-2; D may be TRBD1 (5 bases). CDR1 is SEHNR, CDR2 FQNEAQ, per germline (reference sequence). This CDR3 contains 13 residues.

The V gene is TRBV20-1, the J gene TRBJ2-7; 13 bases agree with TRBD2. CDR1 and CDR2 from the germline V gene are DFQATT and SNEGSKA (reference sequence). The junction had 5 bases not matched to a gene; V was cut back by 5 bases and J by 4 bases. This CDR3 region has 14 residues. The CDR3: CSAPILAGGYEQYF. CDR3 nucleotides: TGCAGTGCTCCAATACTAGCGGGGGGGTACGAGCAGTACTTC.

The chain joins TRBV7-9 to TRBJ1-2, with a tentative D call TRBD1 (5 bases). The germline V gene encodes CDR1 SEHNR and CDR2 FQNEAQ (reference sequence). Between the trimmed V and J ends, which lost 5 bases and 3 bases, there was a span of 13 bases. This CDR3 has 14 residues. The CDR3 DNA sequence: TGTGCCAGCAGCCAAGATCAAGGGGACTATGGCTACACCTTC. Translation gives CASSQDQGDYGYTF.

This clonotype has just one count. This chain links TRBV2 with TRBJ2-7, with 12 nucleotides matching TRBD2. There are 15 residues in the CDR3. V was clipped by 6 bases and J by 0 bases; unmatched bases: 3. The germline V gene encodes CDR1 SNHLY and CDR2 FYNNEI. In DNA form, the CDR3 reads TGTGCCAGCAGGTTGACTAGCGGGAGCTCCTACGAGCAGTACTTC. Translating gives CASRLTSGSSYEQYF.

The chain carries TRBV25-1 and TRBJ1-6, with D hard to call. Trimming removed 9 bases at V and 10 bases at J, with 22 bases between. This CDR3 has 15 amino acids. Looked up from germline, CDR1 is MGHDK and CDR2 is SYGVNS. DNA of the CDR3: TGTGCCAGTTACTTAGGGCCGGACGCTGGCTCACCCCTCCACTTT. As protein: CASYLGPDAGSPLHF.

This clonotype was counted many times. This chain uses TRBV5-1 with TRBJ2-2, with D unclear. Between the trimmed V and J ends, which lost 1 base and 3 bases, there was a span of 4 bases. The CDR3 is made up of 13 amino acids. The germline V gene encodes CDR1 SGHRS and CDR2 YFSETQ. This chain's CDR3 is CASSLTDTGELFF. In DNA form, the CDR3 reads TGCGCCAGCAGCTTGACGGACACCGGGGAGCTGTTTTTT.

This clonotype appeared a few times. The J gene is TRBJ1-1, the V gene TRBV2; D is unresolved. CDR3 length: 13 residues. V lost 6 bases and J 0 bases, leaving 8 bases between the germline ends. Germline values: CDR1 SNHLY, CDR2 FYNNEI. The CDR3 loop is CASRRTMNTEAFF. CDR3 coding DNA: TGTGCCAGCAGGAGGACGATGAACACTGAAGCTTTCTTT.